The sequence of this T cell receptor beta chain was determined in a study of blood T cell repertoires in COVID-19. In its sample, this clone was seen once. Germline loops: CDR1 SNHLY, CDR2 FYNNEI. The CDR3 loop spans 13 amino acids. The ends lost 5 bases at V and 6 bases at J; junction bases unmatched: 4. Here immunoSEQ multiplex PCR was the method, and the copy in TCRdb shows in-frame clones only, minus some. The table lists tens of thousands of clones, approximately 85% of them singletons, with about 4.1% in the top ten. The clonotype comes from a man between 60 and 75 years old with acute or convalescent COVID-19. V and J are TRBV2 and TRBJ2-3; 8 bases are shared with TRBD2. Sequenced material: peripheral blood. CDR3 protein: CASSPGGGDTQYF. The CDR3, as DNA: TGTGCCAGCAGTCCGGGAGGGGGGGATACGCAGTATTTT.